This T cell receptor beta chain was retrieved from a study of blood T cell repertoires in COVID-19. Background on the study: Whether acute or convalescent, the COVID-19 samples came from the United States, Italy and Spain.

The CDR3 runs 14 residues. Trimming cost V 1 base and J 3 bases, with 8 bases left between them. The germline V gene encodes CDR1 MGHDK and CDR2 SYGVNS. In the original workflow: How many nucleated cells were present was estimated from reference gene primer amplification. Clones were read by immunoSEQ multiplex PCR, and TCRdb kept only the in-frame ones, dropping some. D and trimming come from the DNA, and the V and J calls and clone size come from that table. The repertoire holds around 700,000 clones, with around 89% as singletons. The sample comprised peripheral blood. The receptor comes from a woman aged 18-29 years with acute or convalescent COVID-19. The chain uses TRBV25-1 and TRBJ2-3, with D uncertain. In DNA form, the CDR3 reads TGTGCCAGCAGTGAATTCTCTTTAACAGATACGCAGTATTTT. It specifies CASSEFSLTDTQYF.